Listed here are 11 T cell receptor beta chains from one sample, sequenced in a study of control samples from healthy donors and cancer patients. Only in-frame clones appear in the TCRdb table, and some are missing; sequencing was by immunoSEQ multiplex PCR. The table lists almost 90,000 clones, around nine tenths of them singletons. Sequencing was done on a sample of blood. The origin of the receptors is a man aged 25 to 45 in good health.

The chain links TRBV4-1 to TRBJ1-5, with D uncertain. From germline, CDR1 is MGHRA and CDR2 YSYEKL. V lost 1 base, J lost 3 bases, and 10 bases lay in between. The CDR3 consists of 15 residues. Here the CDR3 reads CASSQGEENNQPQHF. CDR3 in DNA: TGCGCCAGCAGCCAAGGCGAGGAGAACAATCAGCCCCAGCATTTT.

V is TRBV5-1 and J is TRBJ1-1; 9 positions match TRBD1. CDR1 is SGHRS and CDR2 is YFSETQ in the germline V gene. V dropped 6 bases and J dropped 4; count of bases not matched to a gene: 7. The CDR3 contains 14 residues. The chain's CDR3 is CASMRTGAPTEAFF. The CDR3 nucleotides are TGCGCCAGCATGAGGACAGGGGCCCCCACTGAAGCTTTCTTT.

This rearrangement joins TRBV19 to TRBJ2-4; 9 positions agree with TRBD1. The trim removed 0 bases at V and 0 bases at J, leaving 3 bases unmatched. CDR1 and CDR2 (germline): LNHDA, SQIVND (reference sequence). This CDR3 comprises 17 residues. The DNA of the CDR3 is TGTGCCAGTAGTATAGATTGGGACAGGGAAGCCAAAAACATTCAGTACTTC. Protein: CASSIDWDREAKNIQYF.

The V call is TRBV5-4, the J call TRBJ2-5, with TRBD1 as a possible D gene (5 bases). The CDR3 runs to 14 residues. V gave up 4 bases and J gave up 7 bases, with 17 bases separating them. Germline V gene lookup returns CDR1 SGHNT and CDR2 YYREEE (reference sequence). CDR3 sequence: CASSPVGQLRTQYF. The CDR3 DNA reads TGTGCCAGCAGCCCCGTGGGGCAGCTCCGGACCCAGTACTTC.

The rearrangement uses TRBV6-5 and TRBJ2-2; weak D call: TRBD2 (7 bases). V was pared by 5 bases and J by 3 bases, with 13 bases between. Germline V CDR1 and CDR2: MNHEY, SVGAGI. This CDR3 is 15 amino acids long. The CDR3: CASSQKGGDTGELFF. CDR3 DNA: TGTGCCAGCAGTCAGAAAGGGGGGGACACCGGGGAGCTGTTTTTT.

The J gene is TRBJ1-2, the V gene TRBV7-9; no clear D gene. V gave up 4 bases and J gave up 4 bases, with 19 bases separating them. Germline-derived CDR1 and CDR2 are SEHNR and FQNEAQ (reference sequence). This CDR3 region has 16 residues. CDR3 sequence: CASSSPTGQNSYGYTF. The DNA for the CDR3 is TGTGCCAGCAGCTCTCCCACCGGGCAGAATTCCTATGGCTACACCTTC.

The J gene is TRBJ1-4, the V gene TRBV20-1; D perhaps matches TRBD1 (6 bases). The CDR3 runs 16 residues. V gave up 3 bases and J gave up 5 bases, with 19 bases separating them. Germline V CDR1 and CDR2: DFQATT, SNEGSKA (reference sequence). CDR3 coding DNA: TGCAGTGCTAGTATGGACAGTCTTGAGGGGAATGAAAAACTGTTTTTT. Its translation is CSASMDSLEGNEKLFF.

The chain couples TRBV7-2 to TRBJ1-2; maybe TRBD1 (6 bases). The V gene lost 1 base and the J gene lost 3 bases, with 15 bases spanning the gap. The CDR3 totals 16 residues. Germline V lookup: CDR1 SGHTA, CDR2 FQGNSA. The CDR3 reads CASSLGGNRVDYGYTF. CDR3 DNA sequence: TGTGCCAGCAGCTTAGGTGGGAACAGGGTAGACTATGGCTACACCTTC.

The chain carries TRBV3-1 (or the pseudogene TRBV3-2) and TRBJ2-3; D is unclear. CDR3 size: 15 residues. V dropped 0 bases and J dropped 5 bases, with 12 bases sitting between them. Germline V CDR1 and CDR2: LGHDT, YNNKEL (reference sequence). CDR3 nucleotide sequence: TGTGCCAGCAGCCAAGATGGCCGCTCGGGAGATACGCAGTATTTT. Translated: CASSQDGRSGDTQYF.

In DNA, the CDR3 is TGCGCCAGCAGCCCTTTCCCCAGGACCAATCAGCCCCAGCATTTT. It translates to CASSPFPRTNQPQHF. The chain couples TRBV4-1 to TRBJ1-5, with D hard to call. Trimming took 4 bases from V and 3 from J, leaving 13 bases between them. CDR1 and CDR2 from the germline V gene are MGHRA and YSYEKL. The CDR3 runs to 15 residues.

The V and J genes are TRBV2 and TRBJ1-6, with a weak D call TRBD1 (5 bases). V lost 6 bases, J lost 3 bases, and 12 bases lay in between. The CDR3 totals 15 residues. CDR1 SNHLY and CDR2 FYNNEI come from the germline V gene. In nucleotides, the CDR3 is TGTGCCAGCAGACTCACAGGCATCTATAATTCACCCCTCCACTTT. It is translated as CASRLTGIYNSPLHF.